The source of this TCR beta chain is a study of T cells in tuberculosis. Study details: In South Africa, adults with active tuberculosis were compared with IGRA-negative and latently infected IGRA-positive adolescents.

This table comes from immunoSEQ multiplex PCR, and its TCRdb copy is limited to in-frame clones, with some not included. This table has 40,000 to 45,000 clones, about 95% appearing once. Study results and limitations: Shorter CDR3-alpha in active tuberculosis partly drove smaller distances.

As for this clone: What it binds is unknown.

Germline CDR1 MNHEY, CDR2 SVGAGI. The CDR3 spans 15 residues. The V gene end was trimmed by 4 bases and the J gene end by 3 bases; junction bases not matched to a gene: 6. The chain carries TRBV6-5 and TRBJ1-5, with TRBD1 matching 7 bases. The source material was PBMCs. This TCR was sampled from a donor aged 10-29 years with latent tuberculosis or without tuberculosis infection. CDR3 sequence: CASSSYRGPNQPQHF. For the CDR3, the DNA is TGTGCCAGCAGTTCATACAGGGGTCCCAATCAGCCCCAGCATTTT.